A selection of T cell receptor beta chains follows, all from one sample in a study of shared clonotypes between healthy human individuals. Produced via immunoSEQ multiplex PCR; TCRdb's table is partial and in-frame only. The sample has about 800,000 clones, around 96% seen once. Sequencing was performed on naive CD8+ T cells sorted from blood. Source of these receptors: a man younger than 40 in good health. Both conserved end residues are part of each CDR3.

V gene	J gene	CDR3 protein
TRBV7-2	TRBJ1-2	CASSSPGGFYGYTF
TRBV6-5	TRBJ2-7	CASSLDRAYEQYF
TRBV4-3	TRBJ1-1	CASSQNRGRATAFF
TRBV28	TRBJ1-4	CATGQNEKLFF
TRBV6-5	TRBJ2-2	CASSPGDGELFF
TRBV19	TRBJ2-1	CASSILGLAGAYNEQFF
TRBV29-1	TRBJ1-1	CSVDQGGTEAFF
TRBV4-2	TRBJ2-5	CASSQEREGLQETQYF
TRBV5-8	TRBJ2-5	CASSWGYAGVETQYF
TRBV16	TRBJ1-4	CASSSRDSREKLFF
TRBV7-5	TRBJ1-5	CVRSKRTGLQPQHF
TRBV7-6	TRBJ1-5	CASSRYPQAPGQGINQPQHF
TRBV10-3	TRBJ1-5	CAISDDTGNQPQHF
TRBV2	TRBJ2-5	CASPRGKETQYF
TRBV19	TRBJ2-1	CASSISPASWRLGSYNEQFF
TRBV2	TRBJ1-5	CASSVYGQGEQNQPQHF
TRBV7-9	TRBJ2-1	CASSPRQSYNEQFF
TRBV5-1	TRBJ2-7	CASSLYLAGVSPSYEQYF
TRBV5-4	TRBJ1-1	CASSLLGNTEAFF
TRBV7-9	TRBJ2-2	CASSLRVDGELFF
TRBV14	TRBJ2-3	CASSQEARSTDTQYF
TRBV10-2	TRBJ2-3	CASIRQTRTDTQYF
TRBV27	TRBJ1-5	CASSTGGGSWQPQHF
TRBV6-5	TRBJ2-1	CASNDRGEEQFF
TRBV27	TRBJ2-5	CASSSTGAQETQYF